This T cell receptor beta chain was identified in a study of cytomegalovirus exposure and HLA in healthy donors. General study findings and limits: A later analysis linked a missense DCLRE1C variant to TCR beta V- and J-gene trimming.

PCR employed 60 Vbeta and 13 Jbeta primers. The repertoire was sequenced with immunoSEQ multiplex PCR; TCRdb's copy has only in-frame clones and lacks some. Altogether about 150,000 clones are present, roughly 80% being singletons, with the ten largest covering around 1.3%. The CDR3 loop spans 11 amino acids. Germline-derived CDR1 and CDR2 are DFQATT and SNEGSKA (reference sequence). Trimming shortened V by 6 bases and J by 5 bases, and 11 bases separated the two germline ends. With regard to this clone: The target antigen is unknown.

The receptor was derived from a man aged 50-59 years in good health and CMV-seropositive. Material: PBMCs. J is TRBJ2-7 and V is TRBV20-1, with D maybe TRBD1 (5 bases). The CDR3 nucleotides read TGCAGTGCCAGTGGGGCGGACGAGCAGTACTTC. This sequence encodes CSASGADEQYF.